Listed below are T cell receptor beta chains from one sample, sequenced in a study of blood T cell repertoires in COVID-19. Profiling relied on immunoSEQ multiplex PCR, and the TCRdb table lists in-frame clones only, not all of them. The sample holds roughly 53,000 clones, about 80% seen once. The sequenced material came from peripheral blood. Receptors were obtained from a human donor in a cohort sampled during active COVID-19. Both conserved end residues are part of each CDR3. Each record gives: D gene, clone size, J gene, V gene, CDR3 protein, CDR3 DNA. D genes are given only for firm matches. Size values are once, few and many counts, or a class for expanded clones, and some rows have none.

>TRBD1|once|TRBJ2-7|TRBV7-8
CASSTDRGYEQYF
TGTGCCAGCAGTACAGACAGGGGTTACGAGCAGTACTTC
>TRBD2|-|TRBJ2-3|TRBV27
CASSLPPWTSGGAKIDTQYF
TGTGCCAGCAGTTTACCCCCATGGACTAGCGGGGGGGCGAAGATAGATACGCAGTATTTT
>-|many|TRBJ2-7|TRBV4-3
CASSQASGYEQYF
TGCGCCAGCAGCCAAGCATCCGGCTACGAGCAGTACTTC
>-|-|TRBJ1-1|TRBV10-2
CASTRIDSYTEAFF
TGCGCCAGCACTCGTATTGACAGCTACACTGAAGCTTTCTTT
>TRBD1|-|TRBJ1-1|TRBV7-2
CASSVPGQGLLAFF
TGTGCCAGCAGCGTACCGGGACAGGGTCTTTTAGCTTTCTTT
>TRBD1|-|TRBJ2-5|TRBV24-1
CATSDPGQESYQETQYF
TGTGCCACCAGTGACCCGGGACAGGAGAGCTACCAAGAGACCCAGTACTTC
>-|-|TRBJ2-5|TRBV20-1
CSASAVQETQYF
TGCAGTGCGAGTGCAGTCCAAGAGACCCAGTACTTC
>-|-|TRBJ1-1|TRBV28
CASSPMDIAATEAFF
TGTGCCAGCAGCCCCATGGACATCGCAGCCACTGAAGCTTTCTTT
>TRBD1|-|TRBJ1-3|TRBV27
CASSLTGQGGNTIYF
TGTGCCAGCAGTTTAACCGGACAGGGCGGGAACACCATATATTTT
>TRBD1|few|TRBJ2-7|TRBV7-2
CASSYQGVGYEQYF
TGTGCCAGCAGTTATCAGGGGGTTGGGTACGAGCAGTACTTC
>TRBD1|-|TRBJ2-5|TRBV11-2
CASSALQGGLIPYQETQYF
TGTGCCAGCAGCGCCTTACAGGGGGGCCTGATCCCTTACCAAGAGACCCAGTACTTC
>-|-|TRBJ2-7|TRBV30
CAWSPRRGTYEQYF
TGTGCCTGGAGTCCCCGCAGGGGCACCTACGAGCAGTACTTC
>-|-|TRBJ2-3|TRBV18
CASSLTTGADTQYF
TGTGCCAGCTCCCTCACGACGGGGGCAGATACGCAGTATTTT
>TRBD2|-|TRBJ2-1|TRBV7-3
CASSLGTSSYNEQFF
TGTGCCAGCAGCCTTGGGACTAGCTCCTACAATGAGCAGTTCTTC
>TRBD2|-|TRBJ2-5|TRBV30
CAWTAGAWGETQYF
TGTGCCTGGACAGCGGGGGCCTGGGGAGAGACCCAGTACTTC
>-|-|TRBJ2-3|TRBV7-2
CASSLGPRLADTQYF
TGTGCCAGCAGCTTAGGCCCCCGACTAGCAGATACGCAGTATTTT
>-|-|TRBJ1-1|TRBV7-2
CASSFQSLRASTEAFF
TGTGCCAGCAGCTTTCAATCCCTCAGGGCGAGCACTGAAGCTTTCTTT
>-|once|TRBJ2-3|TRBV11-3
CASSTRFGAGIPDTQYF
TGTGCCAGCAGCACACGGTTTGGGGCAGGGATCCCAGATACGCAGTATTTT
>-|-|TRBJ2-7|TRBV11-2
CASSDPGQSYYEQYF
TGTGCCAGCAGCGATCCGGGACAAAGCTACTACGAGCAGTACTTC
>-|-|TRBJ2-7|TRBV5-1
CASSGGIPYEQYF
TGCGCCAGCAGTGGCGGGATACCCTACGAGCAGTACTTC
>-|-|TRBJ2-5|TRBV2
CASSTRPETQYF
TGTGCCAGTTCCACTAGGCCTGAGACCCAGTACTTC
>-|-|TRBJ1-1|TRBV18
CASSRGGVQNTEAFF
TGTGCCAGCTCACGGGGGGGGGTGCAGAACACTGAAGCTTTCTTT
>TRBD1|-|TRBJ1-1|TRBV13
CASSLGQQNTEAFF
TGTGCCAGCAGCCTGGGACAGCAGAACACTGAAGCTTTCTTT
>-|-|TRBJ2-3|TRBV18
CASSPNLGQRVDTQYF
TGTGCCAGCTCACCGAATCTAGGTCAGAGGGTAGATACGCAGTATTTT
>-|-|TRBJ1-1|TRBV7-9
CASRGVDEAFF
TGTGCCAGCAGAGGGGTGGATGAAGCTTTCTTT
>TRBD1|-|TRBJ1-1|TRBV4-1
CASRPGQTNTEAFF
TGCGCCAGCAGGCCGGGACAGACGAACACTGAAGCTTTCTTT
>-|-|TRBJ1-6|TRBV3-1/TRBV3-2
CASSQTAYNSPLHF
TGTGCCAGCAGCCAAACAGCATATAATTCACCCCTCCACTTT
>TRBD1|-|TRBJ1-5|TRBV6-5
CASRPRDRGHQPQHF
TGTGCCAGCAGGCCCCGGGACAGGGGGCATCAGCCCCAGCATTTT
>TRBD1|-|TRBJ2-7|TRBV19
CASSLDRGSYEQYF
TGTGCCAGTAGTCTCGACAGGGGTTCCTACGAGCAGTACTTC
>-|-|TRBJ2-2|TRBV7-9
CASSLLGGELFF
TGTGCCAGCAGCTTACTAGGCGGGGAGCTGTTTTTT
>-|-|TRBJ1-2|TRBV30
CAWVGGGSGYTF
TGTGCCTGGGTCGGGGGGGGCTCGGGCTACACCTTC
>TRBD1|few|TRBJ2-7|TRBV7-8
CASSPGQGMTYEQYF
TGTGCCAGCAGCCCAGGACAGGGGATGACCTACGAGCAGTACTTC
>-|-|TRBJ2-3|TRBV19
CASTSSGRTDTQYF
TGTGCCAGTACCTCGTCGGGGAGGACAGATACGCAGTATTTT
>-|once|TRBJ1-5|TRBV2
CASSGGYQPQHF
TGTGCCAGCAGTGGAGGTTACCAGCCCCAGCATTTT
>-|few|TRBJ1-5|TRBV15
CATSRGAGSYQPQHF
TGTGCCACCAGCAGAGGAGCAGGGTCATATCAGCCCCAGCATTTT
>-|few|TRBJ2-2|TRBV5-5
CASSHQQANTGELFF
TGTGCCAGCAGCCACCAGCAGGCAAACACCGGGGAGCTGTTTTTT
>TRBD1|-|TRBJ1-5|TRBV30
CAWSAGTGGNQPQHF
TGTGCCTGGAGTGCCGGGACAGGGGGCAATCAGCCCCAGCATTTT